This T cell receptor beta chain was identified during a study of brain T cells in children with intractable seizures. Germline CDR1 MNHNY, CDR2 SVGAGI (reference sequence). Trimming cost V 5 bases and J 2 bases; bases outside gene matches: 10. The CDR3 loop spans 16 amino acids. The time point was: blood from clinic visit 5 months post-surgery; TSC patient then seizure free. Sequencing was limited to surgery cases with top T cell transcript signatures in brain tissue. Pre-surgery treatment included at least one anti-epileptic drug. TCRdb's table, derived via immunoSEQ multiplex PCR, lists solely in-frame clones and lacks some. The sample consists of hundreds of thousands of clones, over 90% of them appearing once. Notes on this clone: As yet, its antigen is unknown.

Study-wide points: Patients' HCMV serostatus was unknown; virus specificity rests on CDR3 similarity alone.

The V gene is TRBV6-6, the J gene TRBJ2-3, with 7 bases identical to TRBD2. The sequenced sample was peripheral blood, obtained roughly 5 months after surgery. This clonotype was sampled from a boy under three years old with tuberous sclerosis and intractable seizures. The chain's CDR3 is CASSRIAGGHTDTQYF. The CDR3 DNA sequence: TGTGCCAGCAGTCGAATAGCGGGTGGGCACACAGATACGCAGTATTTT.